The 21 T cell receptor beta chains below come from one sample, sequenced in a study of T cells in narcolepsy. Only in-frame clones appear in the TCRdb table, and some are missing; sequencing was by immunoSEQ multiplex PCR. The sample has over 25,000 clones, over 80% seen once. The sample consisted of CD45RA- memory CD4+ T cells from PBMCs. The source of these receptors is a human donor with narcolepsy.

The chain combines TRBV11-3 with TRBJ2-2; D gene unclear. The V gene lost 8 bases and the J gene lost 1 base, with 8 bases spanning the gap. Germline V gene sequence: CDR1 SGHNT, CDR2 YENEEA. There are 13 residues in the CDR3. DNA of the CDR3: TGTGCCAGCCAGTGGTTGAACACCGGGGAGCTGTTTTTT. As protein: CASQWLNTGELFF.

This clone showed up just once. J is TRBJ2-1 and V is TRBV14, with TRBD2 as a possible D gene (6 bases). The V end lost 2 bases, the J end lost 6 bases, and 17 bases lay between the germline ends. Germline CDR1 and CDR2: SGHDN and FVKESK. This CDR3 comprises 16 residues. In DNA, the CDR3 is TGTGCCAGCAGCCAATCCGGGACTGGGGCCCTCAATGAGCAGTTCTTC. Its translation is CASSQSGTGALNEQFF.

V is TRBV11-2 and J is TRBJ1-2, with unresolved D. CDR1 is SGHAT and CDR2 is FQNNGV in the germline V gene. The CDR3 sequence is 15 residues long. Trimming removed 0 bases from V and 1 base from J, with 9 bases in between. CDR3 bases: TGTGCCAGCAGCTTAGATCTCCAGGTTAACTATGGCTACACCTTC. Protein sequence: CASSLDLQVNYGYTF.

This rearrangement joins TRBV6-1 to TRBJ2-5; the D is unclear. The DNA matches TRBJ2-7 better at its end, which makes the J call doubtful. The CDR3 is made up of 12 amino acids. Germline assignment: CDR1 MNHNS and CDR2 SASEGT. The CDR3 is CALLTANYEQYF. DNA for the CDR3: TGTGCCCTCTTAACAGCGAACTACGAGCAGTACTTC.

The chain links TRBV7-3 to TRBJ2-3; the D gene is possibly TRBD1 (6 bases). From germline, CDR1 is SGHTA and CDR2 FQGTGA. Trimming pared 3 bases from V and 1 base from J, leaving 8 bases between. The length of the CDR3 is 14 residues. The CDR3 protein is CASSFGGRTDTQYF. CDR3 in DNA: TGTGCCAGCAGCTTTGGGGGCCGCACAGATACGCAGTATTTT. Based on the CDR3 plus reference TRBV7-3 and TRBJ2-3, the full variable domain is GAGVSQTPSNKVTEKGKYVELRCDPISGHTALYWYRQSLGQGPEFLIYFQGTGAADDSGLPNDRFFAVRPEGSVSTLKIQRTERGDSAVYLCASSFGGRTDTQYFGPGTRLTVL.

The chain uses TRBV5-6 and TRBJ1-5, with unresolved D. The V end lost 0 bases, the J end lost 2 bases, and 12 bases lay between the germline ends. The CDR3 length is 16 residues. The germline V gene has CDR1 SGHDT and CDR2 YYEEEE. Here the CDR3 reads CASSLARREGNQPQHF. The CDR3 coding sequence is TGTGCCAGCAGCTTGGCCCGAAGGGAAGGCAATCAGCCCCAGCATTTT. Looking up the rest from reference TRBV5-6 and TRBJ1-5 gives the full variable domain: DAGVTQSPTHLIKTRGQQVTLRCSPKSGHDTVSWYQQALGQGPQFIFQYYEEEERQRGNFPDRFSGHQFPNYSSELNVNALLLGDSALYLCASSLARREGNQPQHFGDGTRLSIL.

The rearrangement links TRBV7-9 to TRBJ1-2; 9 nucleotides align to TRBD1. In germline, CDR1 is SEHNR, CDR2 FQNEAQ (reference sequence). There are 16 residues in the CDR3. The trim removed 1 base at V and 6 bases at J, leaving 9 bases unmatched. The CDR3: CASSLGAQGARDGYTF. CDR3 in DNA: TGTGCCAGCAGCTTAGGGGCACAGGGGGCGCGGGATGGCTACACCTTC.

V is TRBV9 and J is TRBJ2-3, with D unresolved. V gave up 4 bases and J gave up 4 bases, with 10 bases separating them. Germline CDR1 reads SGDLS; CDR2 reads YYNGEE. This CDR3 has 13 amino acids. CDR3 amino acids: CASSFGPADTQYF. As DNA, the CDR3 is TGTGCCAGCAGCTTTGGACCGGCAGATACGCAGTATTTT.

V is TRBV7-2 and J is TRBJ2-7; D is undetermined. This CDR3 has 11 residues. Germline V gene data show CDR1 as SGHTA and CDR2 as FQGNSA. V lost 5 bases, J lost 3 bases, and 5 bases lay in between. CDR3 DNA sequence: TGTGCCAGCAGCCTAAACTACGAGCAGTACTTC. It yields the protein CASSLNYEQYF.

J is TRBJ2-2 and V is TRBV7-9, with 9 bases lining up with TRBD1. The CDR3 has 15 residues. The germline V gene encodes CDR1 SEHNR and CDR2 FQNEAQ (reference sequence). The trim removed 7 bases at V and 4 bases at J, leaving 7 bases unmatched. This CDR3 reads CASKTQGAGTGELFF. Written as DNA, the CDR3 is TGTGCCAGCAAAACACAGGGGGCGGGCACCGGGGAGCTGTTTTTT.

The chain recombines TRBV18 with TRBJ2-3; D gene unclear. This CDR3 is built from 16 residues. Trimming stripped 0 bases from V and 0 bases from J, with 10 bases between. Germline V gives CDR1 KGHSH, CDR2 LQKENI. Here the CDR3 DNA reads TGTGCCAGCTCACCACCCCGGAGCCAGAGCACAGATACGCAGTATTTT. The encoded protein is CASSPPRSQSTDTQYF.

The chain combines TRBV18 with TRBJ1-4; TRBD1 might be the D (5 bases). From germline, CDR1 is KGHSH and CDR2 LQKENI. CDR3 length: 12 residues. V lost 2 bases, J lost 11 bases, and 9 bases lay in between. This CDR3 reads CASSPAGSKLFF. CDR3 bases: TGTGCCAGCTCACCAGCAGGGAGTAAACTGTTTTTT. Variable domain in full (rest from reference TRBV18 and TRBJ1-4): NAGVMQNPRHLVRRRGQEARLRCSPMKGHSHVYWYRQLPEEGLKFMVYLQKENIIDESGMPKERFSAEFPKEGPSILRIQQVVRGDSAAYFCASSPAGSKLFFGSGTQLSVL.

The chain links TRBV5-4 to TRBJ2-3; 13 positions match TRBD2. Germline V gene sequence: CDR1 SGHNT, CDR2 YYREEE (reference sequence). J was trimmed by 5 bases and V by 3 bases; bases with no gene match: 6. The CDR3 loop spans 16 amino acids. The CDR3 reads CASSSPLAGGIDTQYF. The CDR3 coding sequence is TGTGCCAGCAGCTCACCACTAGCGGGGGGGATAGATACGCAGTATTTT.

The rearrangement joins TRBV7-2 to TRBJ1-3, with 8 bases matching TRBD1. CDR3 length: 14 residues. Germline assignment: CDR1 SGHTA and CDR2 FQGNSA. The junction had 3 bases not matched to a gene; V was cut back by 2 bases and J by 6 bases. The CDR3 loop reads CASSLTGGQNTIYF. CDR3 sequence (DNA): TGTGCCAGCAGCTTAACAGGGGGTCAAAACACCATATATTTT.

The chain carries TRBV28 and TRBJ1-2; D is ambiguous. The germline V gene has CDR1 MDHEN and CDR2 SYDVKM. This CDR3 has 13 residues. The V and J ends lost 10 bases and 0 bases respectively, with 12 bases between them. Written as DNA, the CDR3 is TGTGCCACGTGGGTGACAACTAACTATGGCTACACCTTC. It encodes CATWVTTNYGYTF.

The J gene is TRBJ2-1, the V gene TRBV28; D possibly corresponds to TRBD2 (5 bases). V lost 2 bases to trimming and J lost 5 bases, with 16 bases between them. The CDR3 is made up of 16 amino acids. Germline V gives CDR1 MDHEN, CDR2 SYDVKM. The CDR3: CASSLGSATINNEQFF. CDR3 coding DNA: TGTGCCAGCAGTTTAGGTTCGGCGACTATAAACAATGAGCAGTTCTTC.

V gene TRBV28 combines with J gene TRBJ1-1; 8 bases match TRBD1. The V gene's germline CDR1 is MDHEN and CDR2 SYDVKM. The CDR3 runs to 14 residues. V lost 7 bases and J lost 1; bases outside the gene matches: 5. The CDR3 spells CASIQGARNTEAFF. DNA for the CDR3: TGTGCCAGCATCCAGGGGGCGCGGAACACTGAAGCTTTCTTT.

This rearrangement joins TRBV6-1 to TRBJ1-2, with no clear D. Per the germline V gene, CDR1 is MNHNS and CDR2 is SASEGT. Trimming left V 5 bases short and J 3 bases short, with 13 bases between. This CDR3 region has 14 residues. CDR3 coding DNA: TGTGCCAGCAGTCGTACACAGAAAGACTATGGCTACACCTTC. Translation gives CASSRTQKDYGYTF.

This rearrangement joins TRBV5-5 to TRBJ1-4; D not certain. Germline values: CDR1 SGHKS, CDR2 YYEKEE (reference sequence). Trimming stripped 4 bases from V and 0 bases from J, with 10 bases between. The length of the CDR3 is 15 residues. CDR3 loop: CASSRSPSTNEKLFF. The CDR3 DNA reads TGTGCCAGCAGCCGTTCCCCCTCAACTAATGAAAAACTGTTTTTT. Combining the CDR3 with reference TRBV5-5 and TRBJ1-4 gives the whole variable domain DAGVTQSPTHLIKTRGQQVTLRCSPISGHKSVSWYQQVLGQGPQFIFQYYEKEERGRGNFPDRFSARQFPNYSSELNVNALLLGDSALYLCASSRSPSTNEKLFFGSGTQLSVL.

The chain combines TRBV4-2 with TRBJ1-4, with 7 bases that match TRBD1. V trimming: 4 bases; J trimming: 5 bases; junction bases outside the gene matches: 10. This CDR3 has 16 amino acids. Germline values: CDR1 LGHNA, CDR2 YNFKEQ. The CDR3: CASSPLNRDRNEKLFF. The CDR3 nucleotides read TGTGCCAGCAGCCCGCTCAACCGGGACAGAAATGAAAAACTGTTTTTT.

The chain employs TRBV9 and TRBJ1-6; no clear D. The V gene lost 3 bases and the J gene lost 8 bases, with 9 bases spanning the gap. From germline, CDR1 is SGDLS and CDR2 YYNGEE. The CDR3 extends over 13 amino acids. This CDR3 reads CASSADKDSPLHF. CDR3 nucleotides: TGTGCCAGCAGCGCCGACAAGGATTCACCCCTCCACTTT. Complete variable domain (other parts from reference TRBV9 and TRBJ1-6): DSGVTQTPKHLITATGQRVTLRCSPRSGDLSVYWYQQSLDQGLQFLIQYYNGEERAKGNILERFSAQQFPDLHSELNLSSLELGDSALYFCASSADKDSPLHFGNGTRLTVT.